Detailed here is one T cell receptor (beta chain). This record belongs to a study of OX40 agonist ivuxolimab in advanced cancers. TCRdb's table, derived via immunoSEQ multiplex PCR, lists solely in-frame clones and lacks some. The sample comprises about 45,000 clones, about four fifths of which are singletons, and under 11% rests with the top ten. Germline V gives CDR1 SGHTA, CDR2 FQGNSA. The CDR3 loop spans 18 amino acids. The trim removed 5 bases at V and 4 bases at J, leaving 12 bases unmatched. The TCR sequence derives from an adult with an advanced solid tumor such as melanoma, head and neck, liver or kidney cancer. Sequenced here: CD4+ or CD8+ T cells sorted from blood, sampled in a trial of the OX40 agonist ivuxolimab. This rearrangement joins TRBV7-2 to TRBJ2-2; 11 bases align to TRBD2. This chain's CDR3 is CASSTRGSGRGGTGELFF. In DNA form, the CDR3 reads TGTGCCAGCAGCACCCGGGGTAGCGGGAGGGGTGGCACCGGGGAGCTGTTTTTT. The whole variable domain, filled in from reference TRBV7-2 and TRBJ2-2, reads GAGVSQSPSNKVTEKGKDVELRCDPISGHTALYWYRQSLGQGLEFLIYFQGNSAPDKSGLPSDRFSAERTGGSVSTLTIQRTQQEDSAVYLCASSTRGSGRGGTGELFFGEGSRLTVL.